Each of the 25 T cell receptor beta chains below was sequenced from the same sample in a study of neurological immune-mediated disorders. Each CDR3 protein is one row after TCRdb ran MiXCR on the 5' RACE reads. The data show over 70,000 distinct CDR3 sequences, approximately 10% seen once. Regarding time point: longitudinal time-point 1 (baseline). Material for sequencing was PBMCs. All receptors derive from a man under 40 in good health.

There are many counts of this clonotype. The rearrangement uses TRBV27 and TRBJ2-5; 8 bases agree with TRBD1. Germline V gives CDR1 MNHEY, CDR2 SMNVEV (reference sequence). V was pared by 9 bases and J by 3 bases, with 12 bases of the junction left unmatched. The CDR3 has 15 amino acids. The CDR3 DNA is TGTGCCAGTTGGAGACTACCGGGACAGGAAGAGACCCAGTACTTC. Its protein is CASWRLPGQEETQYF.

This clonotype was counted ten times or more. The chain combines TRBV12-3 or TRBV12-4 with TRBJ2-3; 9 bases map to TRBD2. CDR3 length: 14 residues. After removal of 0 bases from V and 5 bases from J, the junction contained 0 bases not matched to a gene. DNA of the CDR3: TGTGCCAGCAGTTTAGCACTAGCGGGAGATACGCAGTATTTT. This sequence encodes CASSLALAGDTQYF.

On this clonotype: A much larger clone sits a single nucleotide away, making a read error possible. J is TRBJ1-2 and V is TRBV6-4, with 8 bases matching TRBD1. This CDR3 is 15 amino acids long. Germline CDR1 reads MRHNA; CDR2 reads SNTAGT. The CDR3 region is CARSDSAGGLYGYTF. The DNA of the CDR3 is TGTGCCAGAAGTGACTCGGCAGGGGGCCTCTATGGCTACACCTTC.

This clonotype was seen repeatedly, ten times or more. This chain uses TRBV12-3 or TRBV12-4 with TRBJ2-1, with 13 nucleotides matching TRBD2. V was clipped by 6 bases and J by 7 bases; unmatched bases: 9. The length of the CDR3 is 16 residues. The CDR3 sequence: CASRRPGLAGPNEQFF. CDR3 in DNA: TGTGCCAGCAGGCGCCCGGGACTAGCGGGACCAAATGAGCAGTTCTTC.

The sample holds many counts of this clonotype. This chain connects TRBV20-1 to TRBJ2-1; 7 positions match TRBD1. This CDR3 has 14 residues. V lost 6 bases and J lost 6; bases outside the gene matches: 11. Germline lookup yields CDR1 DFQATT and CDR2 SNEGSKA (reference sequence). The CDR3 here is CSAETGEMGNEQFF. The CDR3, as DNA: TGCAGTGCCGAAACAGGGGAGATGGGCAATGAGCAGTTCTTC.

Ten or more counts support this clonotype. The chain combines TRBV28 with TRBJ1-5; 7 nucleotides line up with TRBD1. Germline CDR1 MDHEN, CDR2 SYDVKM. Germline trimming cut 8 bases from V and 0 bases from J; bases unmatched to any gene: 16. There are 18 residues in the CDR3. The CDR3 DNA sequence: TGTGCCAGCCAAGCGGGACAGACAATGAGACCTAGCAATCAGCCCCAGCATTTT. Translated: CASQAGQTMRPSNQPQHF.

This clonotype was seen ten or more times. The genes are TRBV3-1 and TRBJ2-2; no definite D call. CDR1 and CDR2 from the germline V gene are LGHDT and YNNKEL (reference sequence). V was pared by 4 bases and J by 4 bases, with 10 bases between. The CDR3 runs 14 residues. CDR3 DNA sequence: TGTGCCAGCAGCCTCGGACCTGTCACCGGGGAGCTGTTTTTT. As protein: CASSLGPVTGELFF. The full variable domain, its missing parts supplied by reference TRBV3-1 and TRBJ2-2, is DTAVSQTPKYLVTQMGNDKSIKCEQNLGHDTMYWYKQDSKKFLKIMFSYNNKELIINETVPNRFSPKSPDKAHLNLHINSLELGDSAVYFCASSLGPVTGELFFGEGSRLTVL.

This clonotype was counted at least ten times. The CDR3 sequence: CSASAGNQPQHF. The DNA for the CDR3 is TGCAGTGCTAGTGCGGGGAATCAGCCCCAGCATTTT. The rearrangement uses TRBV20-1 and TRBJ1-5; D unresolved. Germline CDR1 reads DFQATT; CDR2 reads SNEGSKA (reference sequence). This CDR3 spans 12 amino acids. V was clipped by 3 bases and J by 4 bases, with 7 bases between them.

The V gene is TRBV28, the J gene TRBJ1-3; 9 bases map to TRBD1. V lost 5 bases, J lost 4 bases, and 0 bases stayed unmatched. The CDR3 consists of 13 residues. The germline V gene has CDR1 MDHEN and CDR2 SYDVKM. The CDR3 spells CASSGTGGNTIYF. The CDR3 region has the DNA TGTGCCAGCAGTGGGACAGGGGGAAACACCATATATTTT.

This clonotype occurred a few times. The chain joins TRBV5-1 to TRBJ2-7; D is possibly TRBD2 (6 bases). Trimming cost V 0 bases and J 2 bases, with 15 bases left between them. Per germline, CDR1 SGHRS and CDR2 YFSETQ. The CDR3 is 16 amino acids. The CDR3 here is CASSLGTGLRAYEQYF. CDR3 coding DNA: TGCGCCAGCAGCTTGGGCACGGGACTTCGCGCCTACGAGCAGTACTTC.

This clonotype came up many times. The V call is TRBV28, the J call TRBJ1-1; 9 positions agree with TRBD1. CDR1 is MDHEN and CDR2 is SYDVKM in the germline V gene. The ends lost 6 bases at V and 4 bases at J; junction bases unmatched: 9. The CDR3 spans 15 residues. CDR3 sequence: CASSYRGRVGTEAFF. In nucleotides, the CDR3 is TGTGCCAGCAGCTACAGGGGGCGCGTGGGCACTGAAGCTTTCTTT.

This clonotype was counted between two and nine times. The CDR3 coding sequence is TGTGCCATCAGTGAGTCGGGGGGGCAAGAGACCCAGTACTTC. The encoded protein is CAISESGGQETQYF. The J gene is TRBJ2-5, the V gene TRBV10-3, with 7 bases that match TRBD2. CDR1 and CDR2 (germline): ENHRY, SYGVKD. This CDR3 spans 14 amino acids. The junction had 0 bases not matched to a gene; V was cut back by 0 bases and J by 2 bases.

Worth noting for this clonotype: A much more abundant neighbour one base away suggests this may be a read error. This chain links TRBV10-3 with TRBJ2-5, with D unclear. The V gene lost 8 bases and the J gene lost 11 bases, with 15 bases spanning the gap. Germline V gene lookup returns CDR1 ENHRY and CDR2 SYGVKD. The CDR3 has 11 residues. The CDR3 nucleotides are TGTGCCATCGCCTCCTACAATGAGCAGTACTTC. Translated: CAIASYNEQYF.

This clonotype has a count of ten or more. The chain carries TRBV27 and TRBJ1-1, with D unresolved. CDR1 and CDR2 (germline): MNHEY, SMNVEV (reference sequence). Trimming pared 4 bases from V and 2 bases from J, leaving 14 bases between. The CDR3 is made up of 15 amino acids. The CDR3 coding sequence is TGTGCCAGCAGTTCCTCGACCGGGCTCAACACTGAAGCTTTCTTT. Protein: CASSSSTGLNTEAFF.

This clonotype occurred a few times. A read error may produce the germline difference seen at one junction end. This sequence joins TRBV5-1 and TRBJ1-1; D gene uncertain. The CDR3 runs 13 residues. Germline CDR1 reads SGHRS; CDR2 reads YFSETQ. CDR3 in DNA: TGCGCCAGCAGAGATGCAGGCGACACTGACGCTTTCTTT. Amino acids: CASRDAGDTDAFF.

This clonotype was seen ten or more times. This rearrangement joins TRBV7-9 to TRBJ2-1, with D possibly being TRBD1 (6 bases). This CDR3 has 14 amino acids. V was trimmed by 7 bases and J by 3 bases, leaving 13 bases between them. CDR1 is SEHNR and CDR2 is FQNEAQ in the germline V gene (reference sequence). CDR3: CASMRPGHYNEQFF. The CDR3 DNA reads as TGTGCCAGCATGCGACCGGGACACTACAATGAGCAGTTCTTC.

This clonotype was found many times. The CDR3 sequence is CSARVGETQYF. As DNA, the CDR3 is TGCAGTGCTAGAGTGGGGGAGACCCAGTACTTC. V gene TRBV20-1 combines with J gene TRBJ2-5; D is ambiguous. Germline values: CDR1 DFQATT, CDR2 SNEGSKA (reference sequence). The CDR3 loop spans 11 amino acids. V was pared by 1 base and J by 5 bases, with 5 bases between.

This clonotype appeared many times. The J gene is TRBJ2-3, the V gene TRBV21-1; the DNA was not used to check the table's D call, TRBD1. TRBV21-1 represents a pseudogene. The CDR3 length is 14 residues. The CDR3 reads CASTPRRTPDTQYF. CDR3 coding DNA: TGTGCCAGCACGCCCAGAAGGACCCCAGATACGCAGTATTTT.

This clonotype has at least ten counts. The chain couples TRBV4-2 to TRBJ2-2; possibly TRBD2 for D (5 bases). V lost 0 bases to trimming and J lost 5 bases, with 13 bases between them. The CDR3 length is 16 residues. CDR1 and CDR2 from the germline V gene are LGHNA and YNFKEQ. CDR3 DNA: TGTGCCAGCAGCCAAGATCCTACTAGTGGAACCGGGGAGCTGTTTTTT. Residues: CASSQDPTSGTGELFF.

This clonotype was detected ten times or more. The J gene is TRBJ1-6, the V gene TRBV5-1; 9 bases agree with TRBD1. V dropped 7 bases and J dropped 6; count of bases not matched to a gene: 5. Germline V gene data show CDR1 as SGHRS and CDR2 as YFSETQ. This CDR3 spans 14 amino acids. The CDR3 DNA is TGCGCCAGCGGCCGGGACAGGGCTAATTCACCCCTCCACTTT. It encodes CASGRDRANSPLHF.

The sample holds many counts of this clonotype. This CDR3 reads CSANPLPGAEGAAYEQFF. In DNA, the CDR3 is TGCAGTGCTAACCCCCTCCCAGGGGCGGAGGGGGCCGCGTATGAGCAGTTCTTC. The genes are TRBV20-1 and TRBJ2-1, with TRBD1 as a possible D gene (7 bases). Trimming pared 4 bases from V and 8 bases from J, leaving 30 bases between. Germline V gene sequence: CDR1 DFQATT, CDR2 SNEGSKA (reference sequence). The CDR3 has 18 residues.

This clonotype was observed at least ten times. V and J are TRBV9 and TRBJ1-2; 8 bases are a match to TRBD1. V lost 4 bases and J lost 2; bases outside the gene matches: 1. Germline V gene data show CDR1 as SGDLS and CDR2 as YYNGEE. The CDR3 is 13 residues long. The CDR3 is CASSTGGNYGYTF. Written as DNA, the CDR3 is TGTGCCAGCAGCACAGGGGGGAACTATGGCTACACCTTC.

This clonotype was counted many times. This chain links TRBV11-2 with TRBJ1-6; D ambiguous. The CDR3 covers 15 residues. Per the germline V gene, CDR1 is SGHAT and CDR2 is FQNNGV. The V end lost 5 bases, the J end lost 11 bases, and 19 bases lay between the germline ends. The CDR3 loop reads CASSPYRENGPPLHF. The CDR3 DNA is TGTGCCAGCAGCCCCTACCGGGAAAACGGGCCACCCCTCCACTTT.

This clonotype was picked up many times. The V gene is TRBV5-1, the J gene TRBJ2-5; tentative D call: TRBD1 (6 bases). Trimming took 4 bases from V and 3 from J, leaving 13 bases between them. This CDR3 is built from 14 residues. Germline CDR1 reads SGHRS; CDR2 reads YFSETQ. Here the CDR3 reads CASSVAGTKETQYF. DNA of the CDR3: TGCGCCAGCAGCGTAGCCGGGACAAAAGAGACCCAGTACTTC.

This clonotype was detected ten times or more. The chain links TRBV7-2 to TRBJ1-5; D may be TRBD1 (6 bases). CDR3 size: 15 residues. Germline V lookup: CDR1 SGHTA, CDR2 FQGNSA. Trimming shortened V by 4 bases and J by 9 bases, and 19 bases separated the two germline ends. CDR3 sequence: CASSSLGQPPGPQHF. The CDR3 bases are TGTGCCAGCAGCTCGCTGGGACAACCCCCGGGGCCCCAGCATTTT.